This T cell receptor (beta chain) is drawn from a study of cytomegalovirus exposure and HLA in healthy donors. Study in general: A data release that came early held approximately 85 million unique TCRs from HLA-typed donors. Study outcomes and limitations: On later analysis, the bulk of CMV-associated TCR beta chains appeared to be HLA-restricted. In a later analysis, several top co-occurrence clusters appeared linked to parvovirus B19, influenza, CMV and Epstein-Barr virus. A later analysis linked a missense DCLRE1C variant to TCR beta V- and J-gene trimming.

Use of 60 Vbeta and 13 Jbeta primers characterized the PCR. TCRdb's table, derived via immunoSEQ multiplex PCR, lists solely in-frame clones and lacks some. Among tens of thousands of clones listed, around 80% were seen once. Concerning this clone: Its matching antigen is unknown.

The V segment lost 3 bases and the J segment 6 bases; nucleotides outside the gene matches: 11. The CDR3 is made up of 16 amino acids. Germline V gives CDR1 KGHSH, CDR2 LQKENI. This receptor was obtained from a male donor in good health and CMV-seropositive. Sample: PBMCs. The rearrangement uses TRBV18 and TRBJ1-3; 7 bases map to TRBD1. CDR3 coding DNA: TGTGCCAGCTCACCTCAGGGGGGAGAGCAAGCAAACACCATATATTTT. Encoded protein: CASSPQGGEQANTIYF.